Detailed here is one TCR beta chain. Its matching antigen is unknown. The data are from a study of CXCR3-negative and CXCR3-positive naive CD8 T cells. About the research overall: TRB reads totalled about 130 million, about 1.5 +/- 0.3 million per library.

Triplicate sorting captured roughly 310,000 cells each from every CD8+ T cell subset. This CDR3 region has 15 residues. Germline CDR1 is MRHNA and CDR2 is SNTAGT. The authors made the TRB cDNA libraries by 5' RACE using UMI labels. TCRdb re-called the 5' RACE reads and catalogs CDR3 proteins one per entry, DNA excluded. The table gives some 140,000 distinct CDR3 sequences; the top ten clones make up just under 0.5% of it. Findings of the study overall: TRBV-TRBJ usage was alike in naive CXCR3-negative and CXCR3-positive cells but differed in memory cells. A higher hydrophobicity marked the TRB CDR3s of CXCR3-positive naive cells versus CXCR3-negative naive cells.

Sequenced input: naive CXCR3+ CD8+ T cells from blood. Subset reported: CD45RO-CCR7+CD27+CD95- naive CD8+ T cells expressing CXCR3 (TNR3+). The TCR comes from a human donor in good health. Some clones in this sample may be carry-over from other donors' samples. The V gene is TRBV6-4, the J gene TRBJ2-4. The CDR3 sequence: CASSEELRDKSIQYF.